What follows describes a single TCR beta chain. What it recognizes is unknown. The data originate from a study of OX40 agonist ivuxolimab in advanced cancers. Study context: The patients received ivuxolimab by intravenous route every 2 weeks at 0.01 to 10 mg/kg. Averaging about 60 years in age, with a range of 23 to 79, the cohort was 65% to 90% male.

CDR1 and CDR2 (germline): SGDLS, YYNGEE. The CDR3 extends over 17 amino acids. The trim removed 3 bases at V and 6 bases at J, leaving 9 bases unmatched. Using immunoSEQ multiplex PCR, the repertoire was profiled, and TCRdb retains in-frame clones only, with some absent. In the table there are 65,000 to 70,000 clones, roughly four fifths of which are singletons. Findings and caveats of the study: CD8+ T cells showed, on average, more clonal expansion than CD4+ cells.

The chain recombines TRBV9 with TRBJ2-2, with 12 bases lining up with TRBD1. The TCR sequence derives from an adult with an advanced solid tumor such as melanoma, head and neck, liver or kidney cancer. The source material was CD4+ or CD8+ T cells sorted from blood, sampled in a trial of the OX40 agonist ivuxolimab. CDR3 amino acids: CASSGTWDRGQAGELFF. CDR3 sequence (DNA): TGTGCCAGCAGCGGAACCTGGGACAGGGGGCAAGCCGGGGAGCTGTTTTTT.